The 21 T cell receptor beta chains listed next were all sequenced from one sample in a study of control samples from healthy donors and cancer patients. Measured with immunoSEQ multiplex PCR; TCRdb has only the in-frame clones, and not every one. The sample yields roughly 120,000 clones, about 95% seen once. Sequenced input: blood. The receptors stem from a man aged 30 to 39 in good health.

The rearrangement links TRBV19 to TRBJ1-5, with 10 bases aligning to TRBD1. Germline CDR1 and CDR2: LNHDA and SQIVND (reference sequence). CDR3 length equals 17 residues. After removal of 6 bases from V and 0 bases from J, the junction contained 8 bases not matched to a gene. The CDR3 bases are TGTGCCAGTAGCCCCGGGACAGGGGCTTATAGCAATCAGCCCCAGCATTTT. Translation gives CASSPGTGAYSNQPQHF.

This clone was observed once. The genes are TRBV11-2 and TRBJ2-7; weak D call: TRBD2 (5 bases). Germline CDR1 and CDR2: SGHAT and FQNNGV. The CDR3 runs 14 residues. Trimming removed 5 bases from V and 3 bases from J, with 14 bases in between. CDR3 DNA: TGTGCCAGCAGCGATATGCGGGCACGCTACGAGCAGTACTTC. Protein sequence: CASSDMRARYEQYF.

The V and J genes are TRBV12-5 and TRBJ2-3; 8 bases are a match to TRBD1. CDR3 size: 13 residues. V shed 2 bases and J 6 bases; nucleotides not matched to a gene: 1. The germline V gene has CDR1 LGHNT and CDR2 FRNRAP. The CDR3 nucleotides are TGTGCTAGTGGTTTGACAGGGGGGGATACGCAGTATTTT. Its translation is CASGLTGGDTQYF.

J is TRBJ1-5 and V is TRBV6-5; a possible D gene is TRBD1 (5 bases). The CDR3 has 12 amino acids. V gave up 6 bases and J gave up 3 bases, with 6 bases separating them. Germline CDR1 reads MNHEY; CDR2 reads SVGAGI. DNA for the CDR3: TGTGCCAGCAGAGGGGCCAATCAGCCCCAGCATTTT. Its translation is CASRGANQPQHF.

As DNA, the CDR3 is TGTGCCACCAGCACCCCCGGGCAAAATGAAAAACTGTTTTTT. Protein product: CATSTPGQNEKLFF. This chain links TRBV15 with TRBJ1-4, with D unresolved. Germline V CDR1 and CDR2: LNHNV, YYDKDF (reference sequence). The length of the CDR3 is 14 residues. Trimming took off 4 bases at V and 5 bases at J, with 11 bases between the two ends.

The chain combines TRBV7-9 with TRBJ2-7; 7 bases agree with TRBD1. The CDR3 spans 14 residues. With 5 bases clipped from V and 4 bases from J, the junction kept 8 bases outside the gene matches. CDR1 and CDR2 from the germline V gene are SEHNR and FQNEAQ (reference sequence). The CDR3 spells CASSVDRVAYEQYF. The CDR3 DNA reads as TGTGCCAGCAGCGTCGACAGGGTGGCTTACGAGCAGTACTTC.

A remark on this clone: Within the sample, other DNA sequences also encode this same CDR3. The gene calls are TRBV4-1 and TRBJ2-1, with 8 bases that match TRBD1. Losses at the gene ends were 2 bases for V and 2 bases for J; bases not matched to a gene: 5. CDR3 size: 16 residues. Germline V gene sequence: CDR1 MGHRA, CDR2 YSYEKL. CDR3 region: CASSQLQGDPYNEQFF. The CDR3 coding sequence is TGCGCCAGCAGCCAACTACAGGGGGATCCCTACAATGAGCAGTTCTTC.

This rearrangement joins TRBV19 to TRBJ2-2, with 10 bases matching TRBD2. Germline V gene lookup returns CDR1 LNHDA and CDR2 SQIVND (reference sequence). The CDR3 spans 14 residues. For the CDR3, the DNA is TGTGCAGCAGCGGGAGGGAGTTGGACCGGGGAGCTGTTTTTT. It codes for CAAAGGSWTGELFF.

The V and J genes are TRBV3-1 (or the pseudogene TRBV3-2) and TRBJ2-1, with D unclear. This CDR3 comprises 15 residues. Germline assignment: CDR1 LGHDT and CDR2 YNNKEL (reference sequence). Trimming pared 1 base from V and 1 base from J, leaving 8 bases between. The CDR3 DNA is TGTGCCAGCAGCCAAGGCAGACCTTCCTACAATGAGCAGTTCTTC. Amino acid sequence: CASSQGRPSYNEQFF.

The rearrangement joins TRBV7-9 to TRBJ1-2; D gene unclear. The CDR3 loop spans 12 amino acids. Per germline, CDR1 SEHNR and CDR2 FQNEAQ (reference sequence). Trimming took off 1 base at V and 4 bases at J, with 4 bases between the two ends. CDR3 sequence: CASSLDAYGYTF. The CDR3 DNA reads TGTGCCAGCAGCTTAGATGCCTATGGCTACACCTTC.

The chain joins TRBV7-2 to TRBJ1-1; no clear D. This CDR3 is built from 13 residues. Between the trimmed V and J ends, which lost 4 bases and 3 bases, there was a span of 9 bases. Germline V gene sequence: CDR1 SGHTA, CDR2 FQGNSA. The CDR3 DNA reads as TGTGCCAGCAGCTATCAGCGGGACACTGAAGCTTTCTTT. Protein: CASSYQRDTEAFF.

V is TRBV4-3 and J is TRBJ1-5; 7 bases fit TRBD1. V dropped 1 base and J dropped 1; count of bases not matched to a gene: 10. This CDR3 contains 18 residues. CDR1 and CDR2 (germline): LGHNA, YSLEER. The CDR3 DNA follows: TGCGCCAGCAGCCAAGTAGTAGGGGGCAGGGTGAGCAATCAGCCCCAGCATTTT. Its translation is CASSQVVGGRVSNQPQHF.

The chain recombines TRBV5-1 with TRBJ2-7; 9 positions agree with TRBD1. V lost 2 bases and J lost 5; bases outside the gene matches: 8. Germline V gene data show CDR1 as SGHRS and CDR2 as YFSETQ. The length of the CDR3 is 15 residues. CDR3 residues: CASSLQGAFNDEQYF. The CDR3, as DNA: TGCGCCAGCAGCTTACAGGGGGCGTTTAATGACGAGCAGTACTTC.

This clone has just one count. The CDR3 DNA reads TGCGCCAGCAGTCAAAGAGCACAGCGGCCTTATGGCTACACCTTC. It codes for CASSQRAQRPYGYTF. V usage is TRBV4-3 and J usage is TRBJ1-2; no firm D call. Trimming removed 6 bases from V and 5 bases from J, with 19 bases in between. The CDR3 contains 15 residues. CDR1 and CDR2 (germline): LGHNA, YSLEER.

In this sample, this clone turned up once. The rearrangement links TRBV5-1 to TRBJ2-1; TRBD2 might be the D (6 bases). V was cut by 4 bases and J by 7 bases, with 9 bases left in between. The germline V gene encodes CDR1 SGHRS and CDR2 YFSETQ. The length of the CDR3 is 12 residues. The CDR3 here is CASSGGMNEQFF. In DNA, the CDR3 is TGCGCCAGCAGCGGGGGGATGAATGAGCAGTTCTTC.

The V and J genes are TRBV10-3 and TRBJ2-3; possibly TRBD1 for D (5 bases). V lost 6 bases, J lost 2 bases, and 9 bases lay in between. The CDR3 contains 13 residues. Per germline, CDR1 ENHRY and CDR2 SYGVKD. As DNA, the CDR3 is TGTGCCATCAGGACGGACAACACAGATACGCAGTATTTT. Residues: CAIRTDNTDTQYF.

This chain connects TRBV6-1 to TRBJ2-7, with D hard to call. CDR1 and CDR2 from the germline V gene are MNHNS and SASEGT. The CDR3 is 12 residues long. Deletions cut 1 base from V and 3 bases from J, with 4 bases between. The chain's CDR3 is CASSEEVYEQYF. CDR3 DNA sequence: TGTGCCAGCAGTGAAGAAGTCTACGAGCAGTACTTC.

The CDR3 loop is CASSVGRNTYNEQFF. The CDR3 DNA is TGTGCCAGCAGCGTCGGACGAAATACCTACAATGAGCAGTTCTTC. The chain couples TRBV11-2 to TRBJ2-1; D not resolved. The CDR3 consists of 15 residues. Germline values: CDR1 SGHAT, CDR2 FQNNGV. Trimming stripped 5 bases from V and 2 bases from J, with 13 bases between.

This clone appeared a single time. The chain carries TRBV3-1 (or the pseudogene TRBV3-2) and TRBJ2-7; 8 bases agree with TRBD1. This CDR3 has 14 residues. Germline trimming cut 4 bases from V and 3 bases from J; bases unmatched to any gene: 5. Germline V gene lookup returns CDR1 LGHDT and CDR2 YNNKEL (reference sequence). The CDR3 spells CASSPGDRFYEQYF. As DNA, the CDR3 is TGTGCCAGCAGCCCGGGGGACAGGTTCTACGAGCAGTACTTC.

The rearrangement joins TRBV5-4 to TRBJ2-1; 9 positions match TRBD2. The germline V gene encodes CDR1 SGHNT and CDR2 YYREEE (reference sequence). This CDR3 has 15 residues. The junction had 4 bases not matched to a gene; V was cut back by 5 bases and J by 1 base. The CDR3 coding sequence is TGTGCCAGCAGGCAGACTAGCGGTTCCTACAATGAGCAGTTCTTC. It yields the protein CASRQTSGSYNEQFF.

The chain couples TRBV7-2 to TRBJ2-7; 7 bases line up with TRBD1. CDR1 SGHTA and CDR2 FQGNSA come from the germline V gene. Losses at the gene ends were 4 bases for V and 7 bases for J; bases not matched to a gene: 4. The CDR3 totals 12 residues. DNA of the CDR3: TGTGCCAGCAGCTCCCGGGACAGAGAGCAGTACTTC. Translating it yields CASSSRDREQYF.